One and the same sample provided the 21 T cell receptor beta chains below, sequenced in a study of blood T cells in healthy people across ages. Then a second PCR, running roughly 7 to 12 cycles, was carried out with a sample-barcoded 5' primer and a J-beta primer mix. TCRdb re-called the 5' RACE reads with MiXCR, one entry per CDR3 protein. The sample lists hundreds of thousands of distinct CDR3 sequences; approximately 53% were seen once. What was sequenced was blood. The source of these receptors is a man aged 35-49 years in good health.

The chain employs TRBV29-1 and TRBJ2-1; D remains unclear. Trimming left V 6 bases short and J 6 bases short, with 21 bases between. CDR3 length: 15 amino acids. The germline gives CDR1 SQVTM, CDR2 ANQGSEA. DNA for the CDR3: TGCAGCGTCGATAGGCCGTTAGTAGCTTCCAATGAGCAGTTCTTC. Encoded protein: CSVDRPLVASNEQFF.

This clonotype was seen a handful of times. The chain uses TRBV6-2 or TRBV6-3 and TRBJ2-1; 9 positions match TRBD2. The germline gives CDR1 MNHEY, CDR2 SVGEGT. The CDR3 has 15 residues. Trimming took 6 bases from V and 6 from J; bases not matched to a gene: 9. The CDR3 here is CASRPASGESNEQFF. CDR3 bases: TGTGCCAGCAGACCTGCTAGCGGGGAGTCCAATGAGCAGTTCTTC.

The gene calls are TRBV20-1 and TRBJ2-3; maybe TRBD2 (6 bases). The CDR3 runs 15 residues. Per the germline V gene, CDR1 is DFQATT and CDR2 is SNEGSKA (reference sequence). Trimming took 3 bases from V and 2 from J, leaving 15 bases between them. The CDR3 sequence: CSASITSGPTDTQYF. CDR3 nucleotides: TGCAGTGCTAGTATTACCAGCGGGCCCACAGATACGCAGTATTTT.

The chain recombines TRBV19 with TRBJ1-2; the D is unclear. This CDR3 spans 12 amino acids. Germline V gene sequence: CDR1 LNHDA, CDR2 SQIVND (reference sequence). Trimming pared 2 bases from V and 6 bases from J, leaving 7 bases between. CDR3 loop: CASSIFRDGYTF. In DNA form, the CDR3 reads TGTGCCAGTAGTATATTCCGGGATGGCTACACCTTC.

At least ten counts were recorded for this clonotype. The chain has TRBV29-1 and TRBJ2-7; tentatively, D is TRBD1 (6 bases). The CDR3 is 13 residues long. Trimming cost V 3 bases and J 2 bases, with 11 bases left between them. Germline CDR1 SQVTM, CDR2 ANQGSEA. CDR3 residues: CSVDSRGTYEQYF. In nucleotides, the CDR3 is TGCAGCGTTGATTCCAGGGGAACCTACGAGCAGTACTTC.

This rearrangement joins TRBV9 to TRBJ2-4; 10 positions agree with TRBD1. CDR1 SGDLS and CDR2 YYNGEE come from the germline V gene. J lost 6 bases, V lost 0 bases, and 3 bases had no gene match. CDR3 size: 15 residues. The chain's CDR3 is CASSVDGTGANIQYF. DNA for the CDR3: TGTGCCAGCAGCGTAGATGGGACAGGGGCAAACATTCAGTACTTC.

J is TRBJ2-5 and V is TRBV15; a weak D match, TRBD2 (5 bases). Per germline, CDR1 LNHNV and CDR2 YYDKDF (reference sequence). Trimming removed 4 bases at V and 4 bases at J, with 10 bases between. This CDR3 has 13 residues. The CDR3 sequence is CATSKTGSETQYF. The DNA for the CDR3 is TGTGCCACCAGCAAGACGGGGTCAGAGACCCAGTACTTC.

V usage is TRBV20-1 and J usage is TRBJ2-1; 9 positions match TRBD2. The CDR3 totals 17 residues. Per the germline V gene, CDR1 is DFQATT and CDR2 is SNEGSKA (reference sequence). Germline trimming cut 1 base from V and 4 bases from J; bases unmatched to any gene: 11. This CDR3 reads CSARGLNVAGDYNEQFF. The CDR3 bases are TGCAGTGCTAGAGGTTTGAACGTAGCGGGGGATTACAATGAGCAGTTCTTC.

V usage is TRBV15 and J usage is TRBJ2-1; TRBD2 is a possible D gene (6 bases). Per germline, CDR1 LNHNV and CDR2 YYDKDF (reference sequence). The germline V and J ends were trimmed by 1 base and 9 bases, with 10 bases remaining between them. The CDR3 consists of 13 residues. The CDR3: CATSRVPGGEQFF. CDR3 nucleotide sequence: TGTGCCACCAGCAGAGTCCCCGGGGGTGAGCAGTTCTTC.

The table lists this clonotype with a few counts. The V gene is TRBV5-1, the J gene TRBJ2-1, with D hard to call. The germline V gene has CDR1 SGHRS and CDR2 YFSETQ. With 4 bases removed from V and 4 bases from J, the gap between germline ends came to 12 bases. CDR3 length equals 14 residues. The CDR3 nucleotides read TGCGCCAGCAGCCCGGTGGCCAATTACAATGAGCAGTTCTTC. Translating it yields CASSPVANYNEQFF.

The V gene is TRBV20-1, the J gene TRBJ1-4, with 7 bases lining up with TRBD1. The CDR3 spans 15 residues. Germline CDR1 DFQATT, CDR2 SNEGSKA (reference sequence). V was clipped by 6 bases and J by 4 bases; unmatched bases: 11. In nucleotides, the CDR3 is TGCAGTGCCCCGACCCGACAGGGTTATAATGAAAAACTGTTTTTT. Translated: CSAPTRQGYNEKLFF.

The V gene is TRBV4-1, the J gene TRBJ2-2; D gene unclear. V lost 4 bases, J lost 4 bases, and 13 bases lay in between. The length of the CDR3 is 15 residues. The germline gives CDR1 MGHRA, CDR2 YSYEKL. Written as DNA, the CDR3 is TGCGCCAGCAGCCTACTCCAGGCCGCCACCGGGGAGCTGTTTTTT. Residues: CASSLLQAATGELFF.

In this sample, this clonotype turned up a few times. The chain is built from TRBV20-1 and TRBJ1-4; 10 nucleotides match TRBD1. The length of the CDR3 is 14 residues. Germline V lookup: CDR1 DFQATT, CDR2 SNEGSKA (reference sequence). V gave up 3 bases and J gave up 8 bases; unmatched junction bases: 6. DNA of the CDR3: TGCAGTGCTAGTGGGACAGGGGTTTGGGAAAAACTGTTTTTT. Amino acid sequence: CSASGTGVWEKLFF.

This chain joins TRBV20-1 and TRBJ2-3; D gene unclear. This CDR3 has 17 amino acids. CDR1 and CDR2 (germline): DFQATT, SNEGSKA (reference sequence). Between the trimmed V and J ends, which lost 2 bases and 2 bases, there was a span of 20 bases. The CDR3 sequence: CSARPSLTGRSTDTQYF. In nucleotides, the CDR3 is TGCAGTGCTAGACCATCCCTTACCGGACGTTCCACAGATACGCAGTATTTT.

The chain has TRBV2 and TRBJ2-7; the D gene is possibly TRBD2 (6 bases). In germline, CDR1 is SNHLY, CDR2 FYNNEI. The ends were cut back, 5 bases at V and 7 bases at J, with 15 bases in the middle. This CDR3 comprises 13 residues. CDR3 residues: CASSSGTRIEQYF. In DNA, the CDR3 is TGTGCCAGCAGTTCAGGGACTCGTATAGAGCAGTACTTC. Looking up the rest from reference TRBV2 and TRBJ2-7 gives the full variable domain: EPEVTQTPSHQVTQMGQEVILRCVPISNHLYFYWYRQILGQKVEFLVSFYNNEISEKSEIFDDQFSVERPDGSNFTLKIRSTKLEDSAMYFCASSSGTRIEQYFGPGTRLTVT.

The gene calls are TRBV6-5 and TRBJ1-2; D is possibly TRBD1 (6 bases). V was pared by 0 bases and J by 7 bases, with 15 bases between. This CDR3 contains 15 residues. The germline gives CDR1 MNHEY, CDR2 SVGAGI. The CDR3 region is CASSYSTTGRRGYTF. The CDR3 DNA is TGTGCCAGCAGTTACTCGACAACAGGGCGACGTGGCTACACCTTC.

The chain couples TRBV7-2 to TRBJ2-5, with 7 nucleotides matching TRBD2. Germline CDR1 is SGHTA and CDR2 is FQGNSA. V gave up 0 bases and J gave up 3 bases; unmatched junction bases: 4. The CDR3 sequence is 15 residues long. CDR3 amino acids: CASSLAGLDKETQYF. The CDR3 bases are TGTGCCAGCAGCTTAGCAGGACTAGATAAAGAGACCCAGTACTTC.

This clonotype was counted between two and nine times. The gene calls are TRBV20-1 and TRBJ2-3, with D tentatively TRBD2 (6 bases). Germline lookup yields CDR1 DFQATT and CDR2 SNEGSKA (reference sequence). The V gene lost 0 bases and the J gene lost 2 bases, with 15 bases spanning the gap. CDR3 size: 16 residues. The DNA for the CDR3 is TGCAGTGCTAGAGAGGGGGGAGATTTTTTCACAGATACGCAGTATTTT. This encodes CSAREGGDFFTDTQYF.

The chain is built from TRBV28 and TRBJ2-3; tentatively, D is TRBD1 (5 bases). CDR3 length: 14 residues. Germline-derived CDR1 and CDR2 are MDHEN and SYDVKM. Trimming removed 5 bases from V and 2 bases from J, with 11 bases in between. As DNA, the CDR3 is TGTGCCAGCAGTAATGACAGACCCACAGATACGCAGTATTTT. This translates into CASSNDRPTDTQYF.

To note about this clonotype: One end of the junction does not line up with germline, which may come from a read error. This chain links TRBV12-3 or TRBV12-4 with TRBJ1-2, with 9 bases lining up with TRBD1. The CDR3 extends over 14 amino acids. The CDR3 DNA reads TGTGCCGGCAGTCCCAACAGGGGGCGAGGGGGCTACACCTTC. It specifies CAGSPNRGRGGYTF.

This rearrangement joins TRBV7-3 to TRBJ2-7; D uncertain. V lost 2 bases, J lost 2 bases, and 7 bases lay in between. The CDR3 spans 13 residues. The germline CDR1 and CDR2 sequences are SGHTA and FQGTGA. The CDR3 sequence: CASSLWPAYEQYF. CDR3 in DNA: TGTGCCAGCAGCTTATGGCCCGCCTACGAGCAGTACTTC. Full variable domain (outside the CDR3, taken from reference TRBV7-3 and TRBJ2-7): GAGVSQTPSNKVTEKGKYVELRCDPISGHTALYWYRQSLGQGPEFLIYFQGTGAADDSGLPNDRFFAVRPEGSVSTLKIQRTERGDSAVYLCASSLWPAYEQYFGPGTRLTVT.